The 2 T cell receptor beta chains reported below all come from one sample, sequenced in a study of cytomegalovirus exposure and HLA in healthy donors. 60 Vbeta and 13 Jbeta primers were used in PCR. The method was immunoSEQ multiplex PCR; TCRdb's version includes in-frame clones alone and lacks a portion of them. Here the sample spans 150,000 to 200,000 clones, about three quarters being singletons. Sequenced: PBMCs. Receptors originate from a man aged 45-65 years in good health and CMV-seropositive.

Comment on this clone: Within the sample, other DNA sequences also encode this same CDR3. The chain has TRBV6-5 and TRBJ1-3; TRBD1 is a possible D gene (5 bases). CDR1 and CDR2 from the germline V gene are MNHEY and SVGAGI. V shed 4 bases and J shed 0 bases, with 10 bases lying between them. CDR3 length: 15 amino acids. The CDR3 region has the DNA TGTGCCAGCAGTTTAGACAGAAGCTCTGGAAACACCATATATTTT. It codes for CASSLDRSSGNTIYF.

The V gene is TRBV11-3, the J gene TRBJ2-5, with 7 nucleotides matching TRBD1. J was trimmed by 2 bases and V by 3 bases; bases with no gene match: 6. The CDR3 has 15 amino acids. The germline CDR1 and CDR2 sequences are SGHNT and YENEEA. The CDR3 DNA is TGTGCCAGCAGCTTCACGACAGGGCTACAAGAGACCCAGTACTTC. Translating gives CASSFTTGLQETQYF.